This T cell receptor (beta chain) was identified during a study of CD8+CD57+ T cells in acquired aplastic anemia. Overall study results and limits: Patients and controls were found to share more than 25 CD8+ CDR3 sequences.

This clonotype was recorded many times. Its antigen is not known. The patients chosen for sequencing had shown expansion of CD8+CD57+ cells (detected by flow cytometry). Each patient had severe acquired aplastic anemia. This CDR3 has 14 residues. The germline V gene has CDR1 SGHDN and CDR2 FVKESK. The ends were cut back, 0 bases at V and 7 bases at J, with 13 bases in the middle. It was genomic DNA that served as the template for profiling TCR beta VDJ and CDR3. TCRdb reprocessed the reads with MiXCR, giving one entry per CDR3 protein. Counted here are just over 150,000 distinct CDR3 sequences, about 50% occurring once; the ten biggest clones make up about 30%.

The TCR sequence derives from a human donor with aplastic anemia. The chain joins TRBV14 to TRBJ2-7; the D gene is possibly TRBD2 (5 bases). Sequencing was carried out using sorted CD4+, CD8+, or CD8+CD57+ T cells (not recorded which) from PBMCs. CDR3 loop: CASSQEGRSGEQYF. The CDR3 coding sequence is TGTGCCAGCAGCCAAGAGGGCCGGTCGGGGGAGCAGTACTTC.